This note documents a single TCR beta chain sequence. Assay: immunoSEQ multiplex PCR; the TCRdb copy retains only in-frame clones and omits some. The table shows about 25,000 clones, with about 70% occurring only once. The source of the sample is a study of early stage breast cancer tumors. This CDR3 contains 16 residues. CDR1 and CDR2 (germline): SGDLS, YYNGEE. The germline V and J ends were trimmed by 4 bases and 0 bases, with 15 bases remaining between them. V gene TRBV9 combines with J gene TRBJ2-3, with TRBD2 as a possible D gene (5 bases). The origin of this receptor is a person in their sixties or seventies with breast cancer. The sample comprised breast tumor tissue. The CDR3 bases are TGTGCCAGCAGCCCCCGGACTTTCACTAGCACAGATACGCAGTATTTT. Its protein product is CASSPRTFTSTDTQYF.